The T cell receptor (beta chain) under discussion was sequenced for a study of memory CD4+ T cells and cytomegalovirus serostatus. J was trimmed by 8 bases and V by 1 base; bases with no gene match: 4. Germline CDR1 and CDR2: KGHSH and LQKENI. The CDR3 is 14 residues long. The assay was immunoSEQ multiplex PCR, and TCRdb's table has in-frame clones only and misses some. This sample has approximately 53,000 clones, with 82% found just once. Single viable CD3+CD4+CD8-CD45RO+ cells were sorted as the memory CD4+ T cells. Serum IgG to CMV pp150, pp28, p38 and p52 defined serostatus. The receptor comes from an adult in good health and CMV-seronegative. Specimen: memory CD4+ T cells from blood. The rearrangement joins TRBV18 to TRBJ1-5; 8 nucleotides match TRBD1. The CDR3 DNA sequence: TGTGCCAGCTCACCACTTCAGGGGGCTAAGCCCCAGCATTTT. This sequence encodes CASSPLQGAKPQHF. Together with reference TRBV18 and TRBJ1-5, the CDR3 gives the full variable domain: NAGVMQNPRHLVRRRGQEARLRCSPMKGHSHVYWYRQLPEEGLKFMVYLQKENIIDESGMPKERFSAEFPKEGPSILRIQQVVRGDSAAYFCASSPLQGAKPQHFGDGTRLSIL.